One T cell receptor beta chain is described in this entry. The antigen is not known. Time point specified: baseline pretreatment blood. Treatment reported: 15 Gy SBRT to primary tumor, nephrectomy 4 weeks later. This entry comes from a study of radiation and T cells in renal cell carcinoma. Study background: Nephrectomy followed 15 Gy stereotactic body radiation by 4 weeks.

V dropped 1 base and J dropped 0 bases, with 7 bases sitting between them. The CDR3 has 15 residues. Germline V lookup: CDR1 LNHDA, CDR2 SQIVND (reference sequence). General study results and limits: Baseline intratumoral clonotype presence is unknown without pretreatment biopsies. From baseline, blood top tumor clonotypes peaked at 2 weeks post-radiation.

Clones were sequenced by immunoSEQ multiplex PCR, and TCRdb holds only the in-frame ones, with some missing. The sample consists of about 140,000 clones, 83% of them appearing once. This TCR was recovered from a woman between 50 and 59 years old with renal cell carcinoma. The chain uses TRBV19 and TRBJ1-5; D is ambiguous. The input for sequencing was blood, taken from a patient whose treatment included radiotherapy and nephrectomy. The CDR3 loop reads CASSIGPSSNQPQHF. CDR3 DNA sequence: TGTGCCAGTAGTATAGGCCCTTCTAGCAATCAGCCCCAGCATTTT.